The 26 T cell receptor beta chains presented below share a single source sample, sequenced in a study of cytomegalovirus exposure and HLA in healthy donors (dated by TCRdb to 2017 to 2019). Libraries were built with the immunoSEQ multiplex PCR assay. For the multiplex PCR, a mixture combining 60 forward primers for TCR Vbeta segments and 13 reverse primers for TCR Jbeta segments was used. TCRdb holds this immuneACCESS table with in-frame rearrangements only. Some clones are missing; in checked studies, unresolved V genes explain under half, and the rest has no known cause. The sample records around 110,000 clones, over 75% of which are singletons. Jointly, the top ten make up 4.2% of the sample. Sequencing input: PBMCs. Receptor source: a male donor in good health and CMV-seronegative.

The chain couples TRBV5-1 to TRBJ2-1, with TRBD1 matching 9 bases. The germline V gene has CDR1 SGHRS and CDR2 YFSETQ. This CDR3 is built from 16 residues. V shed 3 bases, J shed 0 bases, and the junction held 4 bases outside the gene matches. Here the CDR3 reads CASSSGGQGSYNEQFF. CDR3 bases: TGCGCCAGCAGCTCGGGGGGACAGGGCTCCTACAATGAGCAGTTCTTC.

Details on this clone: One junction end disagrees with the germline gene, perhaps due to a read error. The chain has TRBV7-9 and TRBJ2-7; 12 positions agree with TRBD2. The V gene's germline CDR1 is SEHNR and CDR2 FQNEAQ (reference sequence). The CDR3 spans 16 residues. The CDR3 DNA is TGTTCCAGCAGACTAGAGACTAGCGGGGGTCCCTACGAGCAGTACTTC. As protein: CSSRLETSGGPYEQYF.

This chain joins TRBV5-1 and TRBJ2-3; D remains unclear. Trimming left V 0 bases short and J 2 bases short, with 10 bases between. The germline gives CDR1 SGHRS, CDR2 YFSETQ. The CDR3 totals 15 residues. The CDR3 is CASSLGQESTDTQYF. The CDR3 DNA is TGCGCCAGCAGCTTGGGGCAGGAATCCACAGATACGCAGTATTTT. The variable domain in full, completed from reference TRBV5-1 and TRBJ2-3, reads KAGVTQTPRYLIKTRGQQVTLSCSPISGHRSVSWYQQTPGQGLQFLFEYFSETQRNKGNFPGRFSGRQFSNSRSEMNVSTLELGDSALYLCASSLGQESTDTQYFGPGTRLTVL.

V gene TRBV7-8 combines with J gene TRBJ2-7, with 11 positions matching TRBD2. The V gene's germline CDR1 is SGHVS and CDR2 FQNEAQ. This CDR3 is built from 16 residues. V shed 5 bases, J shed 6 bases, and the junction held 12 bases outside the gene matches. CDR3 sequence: CASSLSVAGGPGEQYF. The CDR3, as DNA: TGTGCCAGCAGCCTTTCCGTAGCGGGAGGGCCGGGCGAGCAGTACTTC.

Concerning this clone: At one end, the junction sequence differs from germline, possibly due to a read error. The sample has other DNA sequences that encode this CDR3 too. CDR3 amino acids: CASTTGTGYYEQYF. In DNA form, the CDR3 reads TGTGCCAGCACAACCGGGACAGGATACTACGAGCAATACTTC. The chain carries TRBV7-9 and TRBJ2-7; 8 positions agree with TRBD1. Germline-derived CDR1 and CDR2 are SEHNR and FQNEAQ (reference sequence). The length of the CDR3 is 14 residues.

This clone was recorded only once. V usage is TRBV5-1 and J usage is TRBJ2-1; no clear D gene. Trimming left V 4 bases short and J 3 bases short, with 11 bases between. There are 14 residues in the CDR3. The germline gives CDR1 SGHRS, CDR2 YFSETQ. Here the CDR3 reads CASSGGRNYNEQFF. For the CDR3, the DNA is TGCGCCAGCAGCGGCGGTCGGAACTACAATGAGCAGTTCTTC. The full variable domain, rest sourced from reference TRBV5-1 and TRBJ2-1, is KAGVTQTPRYLIKTRGQQVTLSCSPISGHRSVSWYQQTPGQGLQFLFEYFSETQRNKGNFPGRFSGRQFSNSRSEMNVSTLELGDSALYLCASSGGRNYNEQFFGPGTRLTVL.

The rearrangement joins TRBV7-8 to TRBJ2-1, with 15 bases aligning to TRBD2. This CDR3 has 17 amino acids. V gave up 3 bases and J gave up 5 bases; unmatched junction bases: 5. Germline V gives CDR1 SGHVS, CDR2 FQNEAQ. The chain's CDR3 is CASSFPGLAGGDNEQFF. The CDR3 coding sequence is TGTGCCAGCAGCTTCCCTGGACTAGCGGGAGGGGACAATGAGCAGTTCTTC.

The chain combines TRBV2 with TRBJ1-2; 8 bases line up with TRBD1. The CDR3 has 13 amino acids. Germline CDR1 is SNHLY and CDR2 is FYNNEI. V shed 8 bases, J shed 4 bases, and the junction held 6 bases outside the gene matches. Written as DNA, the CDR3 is TGTGCCAGCCCACAGGGGGTCGTCTATGGCTACACCTTC. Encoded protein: CASPQGVVYGYTF.

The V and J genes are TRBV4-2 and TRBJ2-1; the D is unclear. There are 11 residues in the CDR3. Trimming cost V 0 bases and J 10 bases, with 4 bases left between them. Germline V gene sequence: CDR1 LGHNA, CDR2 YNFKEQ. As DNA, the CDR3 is TGTGCCAGCAGCCAAGAGAGGGAGCAGTTCTTC. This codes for CASSQEREQFF.

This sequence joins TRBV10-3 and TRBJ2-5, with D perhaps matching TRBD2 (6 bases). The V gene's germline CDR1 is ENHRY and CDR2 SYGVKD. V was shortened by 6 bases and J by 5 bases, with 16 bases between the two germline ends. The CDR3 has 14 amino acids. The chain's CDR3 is CAIRFDGSGETQYF. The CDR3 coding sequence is TGTGCCATCAGATTCGACGGGAGTGGGGAGACCCAGTACTTC.

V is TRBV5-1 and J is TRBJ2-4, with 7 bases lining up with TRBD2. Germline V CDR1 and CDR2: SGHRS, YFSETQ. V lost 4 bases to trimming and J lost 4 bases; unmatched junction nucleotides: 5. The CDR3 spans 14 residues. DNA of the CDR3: TGCGCCAGCAGCGGGGGGGAATCTAAAAACATTCAGTACTTC. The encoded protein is CASSGGESKNIQYF.

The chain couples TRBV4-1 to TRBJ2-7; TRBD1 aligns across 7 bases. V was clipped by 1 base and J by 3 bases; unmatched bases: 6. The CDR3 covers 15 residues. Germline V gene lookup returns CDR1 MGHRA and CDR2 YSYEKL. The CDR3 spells CASSQASGQSYEQYF. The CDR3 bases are TGCGCCAGCAGCCAAGCCTCGGGACAGAGCTACGAGCAGTACTTC.

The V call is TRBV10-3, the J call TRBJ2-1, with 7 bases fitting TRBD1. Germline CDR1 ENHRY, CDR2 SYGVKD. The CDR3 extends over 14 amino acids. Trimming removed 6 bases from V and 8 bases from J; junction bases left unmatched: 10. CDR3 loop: CAIRRQGLTDEQFF. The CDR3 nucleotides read TGTGCCATCAGGAGACAGGGTCTTACGGATGAGCAGTTCTTC.

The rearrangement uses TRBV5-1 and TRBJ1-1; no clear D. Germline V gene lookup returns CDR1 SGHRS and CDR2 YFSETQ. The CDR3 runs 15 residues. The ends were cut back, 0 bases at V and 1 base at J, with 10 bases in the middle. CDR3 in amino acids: CASSLVGIGNTEAFF. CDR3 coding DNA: TGCGCCAGCAGCTTGGTGGGCATTGGGAACACTGAAGCTTTCTTT.

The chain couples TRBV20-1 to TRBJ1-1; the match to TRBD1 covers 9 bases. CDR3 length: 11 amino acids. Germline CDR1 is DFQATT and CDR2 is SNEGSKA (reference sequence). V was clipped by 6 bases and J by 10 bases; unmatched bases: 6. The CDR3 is CSAVVGQGAFF. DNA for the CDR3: TGCAGTGCCGTAGTGGGACAGGGAGCTTTCTTT.

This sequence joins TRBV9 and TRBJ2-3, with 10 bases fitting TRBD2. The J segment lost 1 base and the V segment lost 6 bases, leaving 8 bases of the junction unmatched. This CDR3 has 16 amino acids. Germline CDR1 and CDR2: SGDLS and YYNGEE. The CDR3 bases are TGTGCCAGCACCCCATTAGCGGGAGGCCGCACAGATACGCAGTATTTT. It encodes CASTPLAGGRTDTQYF.

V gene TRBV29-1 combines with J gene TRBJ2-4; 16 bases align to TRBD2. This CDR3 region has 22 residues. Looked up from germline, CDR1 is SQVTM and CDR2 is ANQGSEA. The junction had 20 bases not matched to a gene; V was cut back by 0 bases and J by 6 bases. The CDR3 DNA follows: TGCAGCGTTGAAGATCGGGGCCCAGTCGGGACTAGCGGGAGGGCCCTGGGAAACATTCAGTACTTC. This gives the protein CSVEDRGPVGTSGRALGNIQYF.

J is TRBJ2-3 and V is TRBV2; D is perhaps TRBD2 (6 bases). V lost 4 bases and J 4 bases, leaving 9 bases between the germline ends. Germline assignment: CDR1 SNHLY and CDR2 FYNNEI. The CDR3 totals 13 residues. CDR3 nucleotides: TGTGCCAGCAGTGCCCGGGGGTCAGATACGCAGTATTTT. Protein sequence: CASSARGSDTQYF. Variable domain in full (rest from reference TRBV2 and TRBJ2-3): EPEVTQTPSHQVTQMGQEVILRCVPISNHLYFYWYRQILGQKVEFLVSFYNNEISEKSEIFDDQFSVERPDGSNFTLKIRSTKLEDSAMYFCASSARGSDTQYFGPGTRLTVL.

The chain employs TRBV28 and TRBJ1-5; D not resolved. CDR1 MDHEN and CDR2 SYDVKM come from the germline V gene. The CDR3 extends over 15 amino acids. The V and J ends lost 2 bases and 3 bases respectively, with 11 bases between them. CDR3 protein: CASSLGGSFNQPQHF. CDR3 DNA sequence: TGTGCCAGCAGTTTAGGAGGGAGCTTCAATCAGCCCCAGCATTTT.

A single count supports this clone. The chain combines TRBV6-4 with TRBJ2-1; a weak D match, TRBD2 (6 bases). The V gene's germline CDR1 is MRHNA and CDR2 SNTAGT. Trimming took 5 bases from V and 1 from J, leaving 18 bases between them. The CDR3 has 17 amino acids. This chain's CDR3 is CASSRRETSFSYNEQFF. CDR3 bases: TGTGCCAGCAGTAGGCGCGAGACTAGTTTTTCCTACAATGAGCAGTTCTTC.

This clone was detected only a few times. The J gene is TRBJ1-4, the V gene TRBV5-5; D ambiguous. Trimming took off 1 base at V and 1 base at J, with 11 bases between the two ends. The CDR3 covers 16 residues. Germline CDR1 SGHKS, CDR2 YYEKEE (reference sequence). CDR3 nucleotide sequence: TGTGCCAGCAGCTTGCCCGGCGCGGGAACTAATGAAAAACTGTTTTTT. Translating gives CASSLPGAGTNEKLFF.

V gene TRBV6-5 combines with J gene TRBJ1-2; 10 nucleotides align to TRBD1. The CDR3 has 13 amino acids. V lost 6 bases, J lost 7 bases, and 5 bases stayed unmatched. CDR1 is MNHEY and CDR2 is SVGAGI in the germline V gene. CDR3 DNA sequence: TGTGCCAGCAGGACAGGGGGCGCGGGTGGCTACACCTTC. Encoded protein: CASRTGGAGGYTF.

CDR3 coding DNA: TGTGCCAGCAGCTTTGCCTGGTCCTACGAGCAGTACTTC. Protein sequence: CASSFAWSYEQYF. The chain has TRBV7-2 and TRBJ2-5; D not resolved. The DNA end favors TRBJ2-7, so the J call may be wrong. Germline lookup yields CDR1 SGHTA and CDR2 FQGNSA. CDR3 size: 13 residues.

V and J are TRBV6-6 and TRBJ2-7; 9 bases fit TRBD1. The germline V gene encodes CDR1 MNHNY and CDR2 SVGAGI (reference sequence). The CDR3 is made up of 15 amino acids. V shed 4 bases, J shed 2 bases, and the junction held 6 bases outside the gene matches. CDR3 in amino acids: CASSSQGAPAYEQYF. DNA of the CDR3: TGTGCCAGCAGTTCACAGGGGGCTCCGGCCTACGAGCAGTACTTC.

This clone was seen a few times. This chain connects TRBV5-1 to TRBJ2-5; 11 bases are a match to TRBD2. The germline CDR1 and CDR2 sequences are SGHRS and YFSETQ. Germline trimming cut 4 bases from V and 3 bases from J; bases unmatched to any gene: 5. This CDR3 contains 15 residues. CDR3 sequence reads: CASSPALAGEETQYF. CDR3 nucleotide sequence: TGCGCCAGCAGCCCCGCACTAGCGGGAGAAGAGACCCAGTACTTC.

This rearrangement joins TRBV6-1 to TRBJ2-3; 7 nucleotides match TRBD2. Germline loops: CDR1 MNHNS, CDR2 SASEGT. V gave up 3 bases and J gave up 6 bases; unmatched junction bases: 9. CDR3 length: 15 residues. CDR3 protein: CASSDGGRARDTQYF. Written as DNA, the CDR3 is TGTGCCAGCAGTGATGGGGGGAGGGCCCGGGATACGCAGTATTTT.